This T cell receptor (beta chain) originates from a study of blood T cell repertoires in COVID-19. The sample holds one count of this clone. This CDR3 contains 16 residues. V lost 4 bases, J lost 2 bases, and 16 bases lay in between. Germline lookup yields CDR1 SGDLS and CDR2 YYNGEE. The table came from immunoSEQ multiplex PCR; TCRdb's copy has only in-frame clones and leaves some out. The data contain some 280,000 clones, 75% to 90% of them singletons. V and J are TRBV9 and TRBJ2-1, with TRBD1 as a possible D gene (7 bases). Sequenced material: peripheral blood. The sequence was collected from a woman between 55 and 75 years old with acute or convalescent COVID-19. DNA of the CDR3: TGTGCCAGCAGCCCCCCCGGAGGGGGCGCCTACAATGAGCAGTTCTTC. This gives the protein CASSPPGGGAYNEQFF.